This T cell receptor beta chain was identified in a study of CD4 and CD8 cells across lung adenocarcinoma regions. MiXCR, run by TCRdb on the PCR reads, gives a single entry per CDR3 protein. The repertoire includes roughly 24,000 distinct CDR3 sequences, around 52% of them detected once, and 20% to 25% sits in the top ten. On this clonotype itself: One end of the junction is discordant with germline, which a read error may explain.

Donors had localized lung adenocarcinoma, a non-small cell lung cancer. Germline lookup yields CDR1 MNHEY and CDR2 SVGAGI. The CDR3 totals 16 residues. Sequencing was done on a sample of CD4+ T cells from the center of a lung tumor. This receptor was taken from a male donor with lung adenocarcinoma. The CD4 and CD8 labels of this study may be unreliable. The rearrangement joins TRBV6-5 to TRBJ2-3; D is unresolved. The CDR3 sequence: CASSLLAVDPKDTQYF. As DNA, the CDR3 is TGTGCCAGCAGCTTACTGGCGGTAGATCCCAAAGATACGCAGTATTTC.